Sequencing of this T cell receptor (beta chain) was carried out in a study of cytomegalovirus exposure and HLA in healthy donors. About this clone: Its antigen is undetermined.

Germline V CDR1 and CDR2: SQVTM, ANQGSEA. Trimming removed 7 bases from V and 0 bases from J, with 12 bases in between. The CDR3 sequence is 14 residues long. The study's findings and limits: Previously analyzed data showed that most TCR beta V segments were productive at a frequency of about 87% or about 30%. Follow-up analysis later connected one missense variant in DCLRE1C with trimming of TCR beta V- and J-genes. Sequencing likely produced, as an artifact, a cluster of highly shared sequence variants.

PCR amplification relied on 60 Vbeta primers (plus 13 Jbeta primers). Measured with immunoSEQ multiplex PCR; TCRdb has only the in-frame clones, and not every one. The sample lists 150,000 to 200,000 clones; roughly 76% were seen once. The V gene is TRBV29-1, the J gene TRBJ2-2; D is ambiguous. The sequence was obtained from a male donor in good health and CMV-seronegative. The source material was PBMCs. The CDR3 region is CSARLYTNTGELFF. The CDR3 bases are TGCAGCGCGAGGCTCTACACGAACACCGGGGAGCTGTTTTTT.